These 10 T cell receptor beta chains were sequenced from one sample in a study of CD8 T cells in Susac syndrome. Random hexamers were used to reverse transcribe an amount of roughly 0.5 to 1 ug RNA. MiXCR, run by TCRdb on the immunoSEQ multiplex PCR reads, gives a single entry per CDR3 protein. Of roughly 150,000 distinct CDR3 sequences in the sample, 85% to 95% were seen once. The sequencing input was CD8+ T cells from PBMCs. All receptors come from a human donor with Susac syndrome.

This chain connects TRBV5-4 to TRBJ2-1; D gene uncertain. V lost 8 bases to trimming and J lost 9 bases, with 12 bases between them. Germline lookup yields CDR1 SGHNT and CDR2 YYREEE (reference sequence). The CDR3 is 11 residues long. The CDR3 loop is CASTLGTEQFF. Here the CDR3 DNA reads TGTGCCAGTACGCTCGGAACTGAGCAGTTCTTC.

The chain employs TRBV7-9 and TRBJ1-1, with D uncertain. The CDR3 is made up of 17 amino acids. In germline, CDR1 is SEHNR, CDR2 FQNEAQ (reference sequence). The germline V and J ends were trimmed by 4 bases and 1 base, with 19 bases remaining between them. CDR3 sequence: CASSSSLIPGENTEAFF. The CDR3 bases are TGTGCCAGCAGCTCATCCTTAATCCCTGGGGAGAACACTGAAGCTTTCTTT.

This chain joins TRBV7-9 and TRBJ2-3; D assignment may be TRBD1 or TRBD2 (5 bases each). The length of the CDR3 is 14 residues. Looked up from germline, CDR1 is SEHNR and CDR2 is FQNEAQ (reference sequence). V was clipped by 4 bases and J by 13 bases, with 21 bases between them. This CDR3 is CASSYLAPLGPKYF. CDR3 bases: TGTGCCAGCAGCTACCTCGCCCCGTTGGGACCTAAGTATTTT.

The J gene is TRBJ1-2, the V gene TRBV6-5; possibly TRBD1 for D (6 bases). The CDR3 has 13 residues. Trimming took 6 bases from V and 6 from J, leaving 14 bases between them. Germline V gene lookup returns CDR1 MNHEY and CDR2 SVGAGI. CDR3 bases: TGTGCCAGCAGCCCGAATTACAGGGATGGCTACACCTTC. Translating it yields CASSPNYRDGYTF.

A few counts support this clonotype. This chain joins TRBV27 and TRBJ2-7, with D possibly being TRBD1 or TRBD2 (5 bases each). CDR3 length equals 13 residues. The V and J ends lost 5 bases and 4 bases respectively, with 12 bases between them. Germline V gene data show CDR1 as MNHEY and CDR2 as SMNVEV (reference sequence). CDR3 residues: CASSARDGYEQYF. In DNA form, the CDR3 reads TGTGCCAGCAGTGCCCGGGACGGTTACGAGCAGTACTTC.

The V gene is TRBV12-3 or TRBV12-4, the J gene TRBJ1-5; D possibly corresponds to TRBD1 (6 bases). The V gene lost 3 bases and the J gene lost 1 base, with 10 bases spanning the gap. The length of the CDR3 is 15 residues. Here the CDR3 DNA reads TGTGCCAGCAGTTTTAGGGGGTTGAGCAATCAGCCCCAGCATTTT. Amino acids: CASSFRGLSNQPQHF.

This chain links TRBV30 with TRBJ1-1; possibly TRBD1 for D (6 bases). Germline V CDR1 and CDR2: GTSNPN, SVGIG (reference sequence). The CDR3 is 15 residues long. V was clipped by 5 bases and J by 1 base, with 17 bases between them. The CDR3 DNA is TGTGCCTGGGAGACCTGGACAGAGAAGAACACTGAAGCTTTCTTT. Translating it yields CAWETWTEKNTEAFF.

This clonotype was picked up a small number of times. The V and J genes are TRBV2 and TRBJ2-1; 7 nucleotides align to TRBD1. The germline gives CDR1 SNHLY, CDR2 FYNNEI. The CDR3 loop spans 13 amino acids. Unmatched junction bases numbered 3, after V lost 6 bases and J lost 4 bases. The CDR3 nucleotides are TGTGCCAGCAGGAGGGACAGTTACAATGAGCAGTTCTTC. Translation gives CASRRDSYNEQFF.

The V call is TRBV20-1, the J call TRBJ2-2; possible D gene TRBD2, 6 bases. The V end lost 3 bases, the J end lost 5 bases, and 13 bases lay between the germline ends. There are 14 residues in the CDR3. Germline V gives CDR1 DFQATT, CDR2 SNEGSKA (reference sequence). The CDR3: CSASRDWRTGELFF. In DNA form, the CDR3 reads TGCAGTGCTAGCCGGGACTGGAGAACCGGGGAGCTGTTTTTT.

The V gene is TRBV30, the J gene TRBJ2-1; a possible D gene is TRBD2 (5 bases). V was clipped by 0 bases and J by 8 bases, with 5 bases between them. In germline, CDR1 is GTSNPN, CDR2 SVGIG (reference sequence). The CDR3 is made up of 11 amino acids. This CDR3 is CAWSVGDEQFF. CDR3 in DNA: TGTGCCTGGAGTGTGGGAGATGAGCAGTTCTTC.